The T cell receptor (beta chain) under discussion was sequenced for a study of T cells in Graves' hyperthyroidism and ophthalmopathy. As for the study in general: The blood sample was taken at first diagnosis, before treatment began.

Trimming took off 5 bases at V and 0 bases at J, with 10 bases between the two ends. There are 15 residues in the CDR3. CDR1 MNHEY and CDR2 SMNVEV come from the germline V gene (reference sequence). Clinical symptoms, serum thyroxine, TRAb, thyroid ultrasound and orbital computed tomography established diagnosis. RNA transcripts served as the template for amplifying TCR beta CDR3 regions. During a first-round RT-PCR of the TCR CDR3, the HTBI primer set was used. Each CDR3 protein gets one entry after TCRdb re-called the multiplex PCR reads with MiXCR. The sample yields 540,000 or so distinct CDR3 sequences, around 14% seen once.

This chain links TRBV27 with TRBJ1-4; D is ambiguous. The sample taken for sequencing was blood. This TCR was sampled from a woman in her twenties or thirties with Graves' hyperthyroidism. The CDR3 here is CASSPRSATNEKLFF. CDR3 coding DNA: TGTGCCAGCAGTCCGAGATCTGCAACTAATGAAAAACTGTTTTTT. Filled out from reference TRBV27 and TRBJ1-4, the complete variable domain reads EAQVTQNPRYLITVTGKKLTVTCSQNMNHEYMSWYRQDPGLGLRQIYYSMNVEVTDKGDVPEGYKVSRKEKRNFPLILESPSPNQTSLYFCASSPRSATNEKLFFGSGTQLSVL.